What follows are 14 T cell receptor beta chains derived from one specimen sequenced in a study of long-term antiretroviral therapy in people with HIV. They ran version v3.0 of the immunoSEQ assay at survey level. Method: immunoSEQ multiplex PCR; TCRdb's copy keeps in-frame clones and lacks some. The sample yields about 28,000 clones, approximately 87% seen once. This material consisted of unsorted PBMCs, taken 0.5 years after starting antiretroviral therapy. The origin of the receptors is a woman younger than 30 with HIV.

This chain's CDR3 is CASSSTPSTDTQYF. DNA of the CDR3: TGCGCCAGCAGCTCCACACCTAGCACAGATACGCAGTATTTT. The chain carries TRBV5-1 and TRBJ2-3; D not resolved. Per germline, CDR1 SGHRS and CDR2 YFSETQ. CDR3 length equals 14 residues. Trimming left V 3 bases short and J 0 bases short, with 8 bases between.

CDR3 loop: CAISDTDTQYF. The DNA for the CDR3 is TGTGCCATCAGTGATACAGATACGCAGTATTTT. The chain has TRBV10-3 and TRBJ2-3; unclear D gene. V lost 3 bases to trimming and J lost 3 bases, with 1 base between them. CDR1 and CDR2 (germline): ENHRY, SYGVKD. CDR3 length: 11 amino acids.

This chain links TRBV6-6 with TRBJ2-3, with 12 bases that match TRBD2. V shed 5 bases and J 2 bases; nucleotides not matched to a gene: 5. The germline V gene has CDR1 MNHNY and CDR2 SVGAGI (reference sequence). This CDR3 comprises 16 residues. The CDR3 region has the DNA TGTGCCAGCAGTAGACTAGCGGGAGTGGCCACAGATACGCAGTATTTT. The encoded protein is CASSRLAGVATDTQYF.

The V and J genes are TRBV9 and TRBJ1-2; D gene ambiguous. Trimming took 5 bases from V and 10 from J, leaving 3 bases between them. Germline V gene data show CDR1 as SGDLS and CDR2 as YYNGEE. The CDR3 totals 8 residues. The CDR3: CASRAYTF. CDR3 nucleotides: TGTGCCAGCAGGGCCTACACCTTC.

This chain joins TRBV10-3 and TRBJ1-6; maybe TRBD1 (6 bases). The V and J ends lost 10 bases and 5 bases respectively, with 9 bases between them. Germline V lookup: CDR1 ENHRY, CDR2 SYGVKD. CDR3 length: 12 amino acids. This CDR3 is CATRQDNSPLHF. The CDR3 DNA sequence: TGTGCCACCAGACAGGATAATTCACCCCTCCACTTT.

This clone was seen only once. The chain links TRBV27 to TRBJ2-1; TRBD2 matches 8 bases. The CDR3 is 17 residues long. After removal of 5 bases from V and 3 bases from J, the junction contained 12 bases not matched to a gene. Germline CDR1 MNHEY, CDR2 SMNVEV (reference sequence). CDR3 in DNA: TGTGCCAGCAGTCCCTCCATCCGGCGGGAGGACTACAATGAGCAGTTCTTC. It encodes CASSPSIRREDYNEQFF.

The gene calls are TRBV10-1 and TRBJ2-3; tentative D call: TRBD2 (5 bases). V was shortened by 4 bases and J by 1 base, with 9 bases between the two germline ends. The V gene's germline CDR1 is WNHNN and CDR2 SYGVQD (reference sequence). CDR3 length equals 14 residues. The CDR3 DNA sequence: TGCGCCAGCAGTGGGAGCGGAGGCACAGATACGCAGTATTTT. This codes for CASSGSGGTDTQYF.

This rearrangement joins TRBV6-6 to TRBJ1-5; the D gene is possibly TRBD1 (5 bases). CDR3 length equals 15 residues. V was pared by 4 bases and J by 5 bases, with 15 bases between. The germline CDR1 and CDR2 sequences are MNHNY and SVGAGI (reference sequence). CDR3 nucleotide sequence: TGTGCCAGCAGTTTCCGCCGGGGGTCGGATCAGCCCCAGCATTTT. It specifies CASSFRRGSDQPQHF.

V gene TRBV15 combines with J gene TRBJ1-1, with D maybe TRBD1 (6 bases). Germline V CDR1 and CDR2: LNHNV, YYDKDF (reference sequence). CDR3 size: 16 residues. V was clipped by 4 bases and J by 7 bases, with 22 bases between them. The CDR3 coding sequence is TGTGCCACCAGCAATCCGGGGGACACATCGTTTGATGAAGCTTTCTTT. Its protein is CATSNPGDTSFDEAFF.

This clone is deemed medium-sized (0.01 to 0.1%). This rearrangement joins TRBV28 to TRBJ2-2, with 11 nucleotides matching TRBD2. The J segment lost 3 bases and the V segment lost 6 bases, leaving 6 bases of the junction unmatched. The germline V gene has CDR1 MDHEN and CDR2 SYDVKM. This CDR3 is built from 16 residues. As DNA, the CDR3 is TGTGCCAGCAGGAAGACTAGCGGGGCTTACACCGGGGAGCTGTTTTTT. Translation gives CASRKTSGAYTGELFF.

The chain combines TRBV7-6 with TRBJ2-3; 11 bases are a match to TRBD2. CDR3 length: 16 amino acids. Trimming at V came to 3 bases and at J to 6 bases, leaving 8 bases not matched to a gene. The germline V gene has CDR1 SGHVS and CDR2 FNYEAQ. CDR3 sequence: CASSFRLAGGADTQYF. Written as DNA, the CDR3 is TGTGCCAGCAGCTTTAGGCTAGCGGGAGGCGCGGATACGCAGTATTTT.

The CDR3 loop is CASSTGLAGGNEQFF. The CDR3 DNA sequence: TGTGCCAGCAGCACGGGACTAGCGGGAGGGAATGAGCAGTTCTTC. V and J are TRBV7-3 and TRBJ2-1, with 16 bases matching TRBD2. The CDR3 is 15 residues long. Germline trimming cut 5 bases from V and 7 bases from J; bases unmatched to any gene: 2. CDR1 is SGHTA and CDR2 is FQGTGA in the germline V gene. Filled out from reference TRBV7-3 and TRBJ2-1, the complete variable domain reads GAGVSQTPSNKVTEKGKYVELRCDPISGHTALYWYRQSLGQGPEFLIYFQGTGAADDSGLPNDRFFAVRPEGSVSTLKIQRTERGDSAVYLCASSTGLAGGNEQFFGPGTRLTVL.

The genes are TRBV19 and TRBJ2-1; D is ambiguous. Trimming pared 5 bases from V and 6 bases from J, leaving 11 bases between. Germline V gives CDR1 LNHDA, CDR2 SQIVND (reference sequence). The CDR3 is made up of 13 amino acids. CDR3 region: CASSVISINEQFF. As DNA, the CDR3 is TGTGCCAGTAGTGTTATTAGTATCAATGAGCAGTTCTTC. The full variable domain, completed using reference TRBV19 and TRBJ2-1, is DGGITQSPKYLFRKEGQNVTLSCEQNLNHDAMYWYRQDPGQGLRLIYYSQIVNDFQKGDIAEGYSVSREKKESFPLTVTSAQKNPTAFYLCASSVISINEQFFGPGTRLTVL.

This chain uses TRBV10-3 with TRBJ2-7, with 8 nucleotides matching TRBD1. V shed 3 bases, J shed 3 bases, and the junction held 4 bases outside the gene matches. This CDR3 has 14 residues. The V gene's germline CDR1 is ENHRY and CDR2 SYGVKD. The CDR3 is CAISDSGQGYEQYF. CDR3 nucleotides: TGTGCCATCAGTGACTCCGGACAGGGCTACGAGCAGTACTTC.